This is a list of T cell receptor beta chains from one sample in a study of radiotherapy plus CTLA-4 blockade in lung cancer. The repertoire was sequenced with immunoSEQ multiplex PCR; TCRdb's copy has only in-frame clones and lacks some. Of around 120,000 clones listed, approximately 80% are singletons. Source: peripheral blood, taken from a patient treated with radiotherapy plus ipilimumab. The source of these receptors is a human donor with non-small cell lung cancer who had a partial response to radiotherapy plus ipilimumab. Both conserved end residues are part of each CDR3. A D gene is named only where the DNA matches it firmly. Only part of the rows carry a size: once, few, many, or a class if the clone is expanded.

>TRBJ2-7|-|TRBD2|TRBV7-6
CASSPRSGYEQYF
TGTGCCAGCAGCCCCCGTAGCGGGTACGAGCAGTACTTC
>TRBJ1-4|-|TRBD1|TRBV28
CASSETGGRTNEKLFF
TGTGCCAGCAGTGAAACAGGGGGACGAACTAATGAAAAACTGTTTTTT
>TRBJ2-5|-|-|TRBV5-1
CASSTGGSAEGQYF
TGCGCCAGCAGCACCGGAGGCTCTGCGGAGGGCCAGTACTTC
>TRBJ2-1|few|-|TRBV9
CASSVGPQISYNEQFF
TGTGCCAGCAGCGTAGGGCCCCAGATCTCCTACAATGAGCAGTTCTTC
>TRBJ2-6|-|-|TRBV6-5
CASRYRGGANVLTF
TGTGCCAGCAGGTACCGGGGTGGGGCCAACGTCCTGACTTTC
>TRBJ1-5|-|TRBD1|TRBV19
CASANLRDRINQPQHF
TGTGCCAGCGCGAATCTCAGGGACAGGATCAATCAGCCCCAGCATTTT
>TRBJ2-3|-|TRBD2|TRBV7-8
CASSLGGRALDTQYF
TGTGCCAGCAGCTTAGGCGGGAGGGCCTTAGATACGCAGTATTTT
>TRBJ1-1|-|-|TRBV2
CASSRLQGAPFF
TGTGCCAGCAGTCGCCTACAGGGAGCGCCTTTCTTT
>TRBJ2-1|-|TRBD2|TRBV30
CAWRPFGLAGGLEQFF
TGTGCCTGGAGGCCCTTTGGACTAGCGGGAGGGCTTGAGCAGTTCTTC
>TRBJ2-2|-|-|TRBV7-9
CASSPQGTNTGELFF
TGTGCCAGCAGCCCTCAGGGGACAAACACCGGGGAGCTGTTTTTT
>TRBJ1-1|few|-|TRBV5-4
CASSLVFTGNTEAFF
TGTGCCAGCAGCTTGGTTTTTACAGGGAACACTGAAGCTTTCTTT
>TRBJ2-1|-|-|TRBV4-1
CASSQTGLQNEQFF
TGCGCCAGCAGCCAAACGGGACTCCAGAATGAGCAGTTCTTC
>TRBJ2-1|-|TRBD1|TRBV19
CASSMRDRYNEQFF
TGTGCCAGTAGTATGCGGGACAGGTACAATGAGCAGTTCTTC
>TRBJ2-1|-|-|TRBV9
CASSSRDTQFF
TGTGCCAGCAGCTCCCGGGACACGCAGTTCTTC
>TRBJ2-5|-|-|TRBV15
CATSRDRVAQGTQYF
TGTGCCACCAGCAGAGATCGGGTGGCCCAAGGGACCCAGTACTTC
>TRBJ1-1|-|-|TRBV20-1
CSASDGGEAFF
TGCAGTGCTAGCGACGGGGGTGAAGCTTTCTTT
>TRBJ1-6|-|-|TRBV4-1
CASSQDLPNSPLHF
TGCGCCAGCAGCCAAGATCTTCCTAATTCACCCCTCCACTTT
>TRBJ2-2|few|-|TRBV7-3
CASSLNIDTGELFF
TGTGCCAGCAGCTTAAATATAGACACCGGGGAGCTGTTTTTT
>TRBJ2-7|once|TRBD2|TRBV4-1
CASSQDRTRSYEQYF
TGCGCCAGCAGCCAAGATAGGACTAGATCGTACGAGCAGTACTTC
>TRBJ2-3|-|TRBD2|TRBV6-5
CASNRLAGSRDTQYF
TGTGCCAGCAATCGTCTAGCGGGCTCCCGGGATACGCAGTATTTT
>TRBJ2-7|-|TRBD2|TRBV5-1
CASSSSGTRGYEQYF
TGCGCCAGCAGCTCCTCCGGGACTAGGGGCTACGAGCAGTACTTC
>TRBJ1-1|-|TRBD1|TRBV6-1
CASRARDRDDTEAFF
TGTGCCAGCAGAGCGAGGGACAGGGATGACACTGAAGCTTTCTTT